Here is one TCR beta chain with its context. Its antigen remains unidentified. This specimen belongs to a study of T cells in women clearing cervical HPV infection. For the study at large: Case blood was drawn when the lesion was first found; control blood after infection became undetectable. Case blood was drawn a median about 150 days after lesion detection. Points from the study as a whole: Richness plus V gene abundances separated cases from controls with AUC around 0.8.

MY09/MY11 PCR detected cervical HPV DNA; dot-blot assigned genotypes. Some clones are missing from TCRdb's copy, which holds only in-frame ones; the method was immunoSEQ multiplex PCR. The ten top clones account for 3.7%, within a sample of about 26,000 clones. This TCR derives from a woman between 18 and 75 years old with a cervical HPV16 infection that either progressed to CIN3+ or cleared (not recorded which). The sequenced material came from blood buffy coat.

This chain's CDR3 is CASGTGNGQYF. The part of the CDR3 DNA that was read is TGTGCCAGTGGAACAGGGAATGGT. The chain has TRBV19 and TRBJ2-4, with a possible D match to TRBD1 (6 bases). The CDR3 extends 3 residues past the end of the read, so its final part is completed from the germline J gene. CDR1 and CDR2 (germline): LNHDA, SQIVND (reference sequence). The CDR3 has 11 residues.